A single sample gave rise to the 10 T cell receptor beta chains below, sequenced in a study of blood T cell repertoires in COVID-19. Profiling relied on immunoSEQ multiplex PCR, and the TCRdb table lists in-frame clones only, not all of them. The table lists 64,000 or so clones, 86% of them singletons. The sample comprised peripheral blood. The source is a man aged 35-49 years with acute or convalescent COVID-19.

This CDR3 is CASSEARVYNEQFF. The CDR3 region has the DNA TGTGCCAGCAGTGAAGCGCGAGTCTACAATGAGCAGTTCTTC. V usage is TRBV2 and J usage is TRBJ2-1; D is unresolved. Trimming removed 0 bases from V and 3 bases from J, with 6 bases in between. The CDR3 is made up of 14 amino acids. Germline CDR1 reads SNHLY; CDR2 reads FYNNEI.

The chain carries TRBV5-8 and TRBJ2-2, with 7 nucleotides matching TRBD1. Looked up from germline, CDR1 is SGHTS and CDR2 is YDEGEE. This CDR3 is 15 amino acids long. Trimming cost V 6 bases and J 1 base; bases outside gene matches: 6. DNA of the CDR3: TGTGCCAGCAAAACCCGGACAGGGAACACCGGGGAGCTGTTTTTT. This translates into CASKTRTGNTGELFF.

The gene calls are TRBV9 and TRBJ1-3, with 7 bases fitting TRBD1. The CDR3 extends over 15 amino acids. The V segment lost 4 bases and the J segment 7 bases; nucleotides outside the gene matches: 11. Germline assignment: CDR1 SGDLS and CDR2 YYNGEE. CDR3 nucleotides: TGTGCCAGCAGCTACTCCGACAGGGTGGGCAACACCATATATTTT. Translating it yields CASSYSDRVGNTIYF.

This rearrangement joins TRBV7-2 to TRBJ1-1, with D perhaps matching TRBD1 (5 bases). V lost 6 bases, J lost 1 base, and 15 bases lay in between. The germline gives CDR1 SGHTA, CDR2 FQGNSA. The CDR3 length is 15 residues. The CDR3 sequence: CASSFEGVGNTEAFF. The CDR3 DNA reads TGTGCCAGCAGTTTTGAAGGGGTGGGGAACACTGAAGCTTTCTTT.

The CDR3 reads CASSLGERGAGEQYF. The CDR3 bases are TGCGCCAGCAGCCTCGGCGAGCGGGGGGCGGGGGAGCAGTACTTC. The V gene is TRBV4-1, the J gene TRBJ2-7; TRBD2 matches 9 bases. The CDR3 loop spans 15 amino acids. J was trimmed by 7 bases and V by 4 bases; bases with no gene match: 11. Germline V gene lookup returns CDR1 MGHRA and CDR2 YSYEKL.

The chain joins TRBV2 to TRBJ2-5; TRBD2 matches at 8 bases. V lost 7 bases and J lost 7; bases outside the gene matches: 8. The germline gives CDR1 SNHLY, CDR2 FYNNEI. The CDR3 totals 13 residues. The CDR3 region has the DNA TGTGCCAGCAAGGATAGCGGGGTGGGGACCCAGTACTTC. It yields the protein CASKDSGVGTQYF. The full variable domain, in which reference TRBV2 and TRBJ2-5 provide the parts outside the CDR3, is EPEVTQTPSHQVTQMGQEVILRCVPISNHLYFYWYRQILGQKVEFLVSFYNNEISEKSEIFDDQFSVERPDGSNFTLKIRSTKLEDSAMYFCASKDSGVGTQYFGPGTRLLVL.

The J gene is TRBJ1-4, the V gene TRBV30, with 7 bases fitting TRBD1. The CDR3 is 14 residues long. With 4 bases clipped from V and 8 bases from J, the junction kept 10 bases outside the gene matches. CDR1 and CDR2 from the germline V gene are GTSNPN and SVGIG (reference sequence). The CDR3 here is CAWTPGQLREKLFF. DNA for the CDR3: TGTGCCTGGACACCGGGACAGCTGAGGGAAAAACTGTTTTTT.

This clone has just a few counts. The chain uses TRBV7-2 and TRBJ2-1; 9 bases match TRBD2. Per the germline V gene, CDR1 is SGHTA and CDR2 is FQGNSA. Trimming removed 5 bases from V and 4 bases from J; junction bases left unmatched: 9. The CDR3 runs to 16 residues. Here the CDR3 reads CASSPGGGAGYNEQFF. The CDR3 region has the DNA TGTGCCAGCAGCCCAGGCGGGGGGGCAGGGTACAATGAGCAGTTCTTC.

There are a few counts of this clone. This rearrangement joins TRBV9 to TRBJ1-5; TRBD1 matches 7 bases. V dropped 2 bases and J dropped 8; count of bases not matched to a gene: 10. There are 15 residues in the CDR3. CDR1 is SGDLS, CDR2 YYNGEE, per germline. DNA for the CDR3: TGTGCCAGCAGCGTCACAGGGGCTTTGGGGGAGCCCCAGCATTTT. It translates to CASSVTGALGEPQHF.

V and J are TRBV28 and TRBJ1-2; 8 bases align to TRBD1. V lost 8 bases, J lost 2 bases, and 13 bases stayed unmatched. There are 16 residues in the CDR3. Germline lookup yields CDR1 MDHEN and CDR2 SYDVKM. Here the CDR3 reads CASSQSRQGANYGYTF. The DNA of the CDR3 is TGTGCCAGCTCACAAAGCCGGCAGGGGGCAAACTATGGCTACACCTTC.